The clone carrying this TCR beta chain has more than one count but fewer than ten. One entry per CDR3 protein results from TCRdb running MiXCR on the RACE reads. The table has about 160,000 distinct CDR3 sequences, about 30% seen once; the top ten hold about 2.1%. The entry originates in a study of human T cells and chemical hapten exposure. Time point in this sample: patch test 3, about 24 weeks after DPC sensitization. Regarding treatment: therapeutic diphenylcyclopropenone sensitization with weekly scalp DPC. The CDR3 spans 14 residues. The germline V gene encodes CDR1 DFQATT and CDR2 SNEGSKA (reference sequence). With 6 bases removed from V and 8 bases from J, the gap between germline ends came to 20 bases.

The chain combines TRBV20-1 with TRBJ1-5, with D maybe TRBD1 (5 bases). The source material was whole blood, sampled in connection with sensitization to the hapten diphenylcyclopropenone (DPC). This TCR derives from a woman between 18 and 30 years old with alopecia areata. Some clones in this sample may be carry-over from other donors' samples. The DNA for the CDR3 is TGCAGTGCGCCCCCGGCAGGGAGGTGGGAGCCCCAGCATTTT. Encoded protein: CSAPPAGRWEPQHF.